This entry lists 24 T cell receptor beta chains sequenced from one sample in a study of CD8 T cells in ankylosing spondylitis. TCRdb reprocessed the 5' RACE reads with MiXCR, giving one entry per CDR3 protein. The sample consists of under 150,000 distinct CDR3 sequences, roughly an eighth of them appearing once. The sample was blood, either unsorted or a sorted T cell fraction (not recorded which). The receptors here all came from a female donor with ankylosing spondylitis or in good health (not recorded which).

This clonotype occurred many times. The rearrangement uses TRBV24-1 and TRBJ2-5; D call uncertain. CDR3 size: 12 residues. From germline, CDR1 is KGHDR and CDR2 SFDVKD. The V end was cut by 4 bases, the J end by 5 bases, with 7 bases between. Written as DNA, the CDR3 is TGTGCCACCAGTGAGTCATGGGAGACCCAGTACTTC. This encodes CATSESWETQYF.

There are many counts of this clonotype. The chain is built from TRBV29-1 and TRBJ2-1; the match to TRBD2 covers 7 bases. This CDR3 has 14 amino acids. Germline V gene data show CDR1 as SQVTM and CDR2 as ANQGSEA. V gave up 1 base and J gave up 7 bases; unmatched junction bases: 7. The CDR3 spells CSVEASGAYNEQFF. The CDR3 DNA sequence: TGCAGCGTTGAAGCCAGCGGGGCATATAATGAGCAGTTCTTC.

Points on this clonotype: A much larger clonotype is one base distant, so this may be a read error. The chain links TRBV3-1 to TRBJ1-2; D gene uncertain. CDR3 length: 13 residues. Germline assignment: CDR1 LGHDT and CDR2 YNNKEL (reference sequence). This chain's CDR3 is CASSQVGSYDYTF. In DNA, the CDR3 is TGTGCCAGCAGCCAAGTGGGGTCTTATGACTACACCTTC.

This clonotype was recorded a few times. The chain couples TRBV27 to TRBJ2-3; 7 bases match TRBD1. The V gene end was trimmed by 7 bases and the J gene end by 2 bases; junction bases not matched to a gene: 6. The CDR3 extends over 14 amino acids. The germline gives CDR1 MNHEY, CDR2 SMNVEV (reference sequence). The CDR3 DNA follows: TGTGCCAGCAAACGGGACAGAAACACAGATACGCAGTATTTT. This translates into CASKRDRNTDTQYF.

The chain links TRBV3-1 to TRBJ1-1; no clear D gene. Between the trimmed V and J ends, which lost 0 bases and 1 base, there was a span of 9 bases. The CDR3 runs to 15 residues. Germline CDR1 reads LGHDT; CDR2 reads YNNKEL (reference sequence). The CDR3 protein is CASSQDGWKNTEAFF. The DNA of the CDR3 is TGTGCCAGCAGCCAAGACGGCTGGAAGAACACTGAAGCTTTCTTT.

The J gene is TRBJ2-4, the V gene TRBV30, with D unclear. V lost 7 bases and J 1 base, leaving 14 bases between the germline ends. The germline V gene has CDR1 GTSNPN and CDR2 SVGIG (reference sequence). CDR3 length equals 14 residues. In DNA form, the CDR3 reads TGTGCCTTTGGGGTCTACGGTGCCAAAAACATTCAGTACTTC. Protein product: CAFGVYGAKNIQYF.

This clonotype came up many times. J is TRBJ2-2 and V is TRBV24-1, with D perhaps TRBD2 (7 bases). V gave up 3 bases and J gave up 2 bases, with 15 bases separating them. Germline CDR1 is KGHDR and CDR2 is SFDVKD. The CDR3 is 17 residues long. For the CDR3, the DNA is TGTGCCACCAGTGATACCTACGCGGGGGCAAACACCGGGGAGCTGTTTTTT. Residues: CATSDTYAGANTGELFF.

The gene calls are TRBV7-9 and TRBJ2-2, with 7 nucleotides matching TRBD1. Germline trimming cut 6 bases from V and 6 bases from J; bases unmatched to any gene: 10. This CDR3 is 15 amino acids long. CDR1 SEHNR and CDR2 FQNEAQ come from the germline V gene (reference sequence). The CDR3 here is CASRSDREFAGELFF. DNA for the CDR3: TGTGCCAGCAGATCCGACAGGGAGTTTGCCGGGGAGCTGTTTTTT.

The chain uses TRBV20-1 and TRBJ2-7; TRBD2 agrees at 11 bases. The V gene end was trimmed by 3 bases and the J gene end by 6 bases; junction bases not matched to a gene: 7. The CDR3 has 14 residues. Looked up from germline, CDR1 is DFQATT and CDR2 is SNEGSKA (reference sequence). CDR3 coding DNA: TGCAGTGCTAGTCTAGCGGGGGGAAGGGGCGAGCAGTACTTC. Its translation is CSASLAGGRGEQYF.

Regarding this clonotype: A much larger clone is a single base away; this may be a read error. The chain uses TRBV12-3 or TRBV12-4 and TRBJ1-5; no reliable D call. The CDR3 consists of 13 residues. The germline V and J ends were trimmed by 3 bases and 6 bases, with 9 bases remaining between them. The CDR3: CASSFGPSQPQHF. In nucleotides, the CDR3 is TGTGCCAGCAGTTTTGGACCGAGTCAGCCCCAGCATTTT.

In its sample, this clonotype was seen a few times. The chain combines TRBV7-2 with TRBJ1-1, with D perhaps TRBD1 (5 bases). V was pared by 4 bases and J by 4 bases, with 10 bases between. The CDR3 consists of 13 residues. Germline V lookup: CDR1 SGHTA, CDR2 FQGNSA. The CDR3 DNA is TGTGCCAGCAGCTCCGGGGGGGGCACTGAAGCTTTCTTT. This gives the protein CASSSGGGTEAFF.

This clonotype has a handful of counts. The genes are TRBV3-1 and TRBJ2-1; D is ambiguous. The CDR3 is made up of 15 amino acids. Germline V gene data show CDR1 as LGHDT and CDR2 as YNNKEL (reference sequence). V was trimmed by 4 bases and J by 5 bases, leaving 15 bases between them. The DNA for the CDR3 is TGTGCCAGCAGCCCCGACACCCAAGGCCACAATGAGCAGTTCTTC. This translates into CASSPDTQGHNEQFF.

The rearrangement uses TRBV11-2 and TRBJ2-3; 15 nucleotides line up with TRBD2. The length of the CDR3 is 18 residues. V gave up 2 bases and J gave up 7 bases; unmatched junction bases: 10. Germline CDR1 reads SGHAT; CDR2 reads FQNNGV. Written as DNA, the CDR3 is TGTGCCAGCAGCTTATTCCCCCCTGGACTAGCGGGGGGGAATACGCAGTATTTT. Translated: CASSLFPPGLAGGNTQYF.

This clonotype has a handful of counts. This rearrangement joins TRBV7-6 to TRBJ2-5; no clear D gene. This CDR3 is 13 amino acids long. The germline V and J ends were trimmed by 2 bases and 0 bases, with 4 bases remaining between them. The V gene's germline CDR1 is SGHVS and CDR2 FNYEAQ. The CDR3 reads CASSLTYQETQYF. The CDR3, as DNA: TGTGCCAGCAGCTTAACGTACCAAGAGACCCAGTACTTC.

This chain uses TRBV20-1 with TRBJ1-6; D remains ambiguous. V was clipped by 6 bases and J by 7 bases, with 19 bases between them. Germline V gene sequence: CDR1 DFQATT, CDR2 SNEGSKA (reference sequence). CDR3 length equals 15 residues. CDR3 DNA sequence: TGCAGTGCGAAGATGGGTGTGATAGTGAATTCACCCCTCCACTTT. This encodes CSAKMGVIVNSPLHF.

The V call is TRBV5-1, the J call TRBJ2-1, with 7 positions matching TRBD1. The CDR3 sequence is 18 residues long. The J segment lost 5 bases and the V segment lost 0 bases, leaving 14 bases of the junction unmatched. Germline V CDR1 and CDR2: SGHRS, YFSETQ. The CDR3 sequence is CASSLAFISDRAHNEQFF. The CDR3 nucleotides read TGCGCCAGCAGCTTGGCCTTTATTAGTGACAGGGCCCACAATGAGCAGTTCTTC.

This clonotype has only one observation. This chain's CDR3 is CASSLATGSRNYEQYF. The CDR3 DNA follows: TGTGCCAGCAGCTTAGCGACGGGCTCCCGCAACTACGAGCAGTACTTC. The chain uses TRBV7-9 and TRBJ2-7; D is uncertain. There are 16 residues in the CDR3. The V and J ends lost 0 bases and 3 bases respectively, with 15 bases between them. The germline CDR1 and CDR2 sequences are SEHNR and FQNEAQ (reference sequence).

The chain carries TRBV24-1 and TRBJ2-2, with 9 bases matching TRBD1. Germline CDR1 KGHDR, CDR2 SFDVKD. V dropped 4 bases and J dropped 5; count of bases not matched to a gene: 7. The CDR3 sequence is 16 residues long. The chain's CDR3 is CATSEAGQGKTGELFF. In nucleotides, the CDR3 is TGTGCCACCAGTGAGGCGGGACAGGGAAAGACCGGGGAGCTGTTTTTT.

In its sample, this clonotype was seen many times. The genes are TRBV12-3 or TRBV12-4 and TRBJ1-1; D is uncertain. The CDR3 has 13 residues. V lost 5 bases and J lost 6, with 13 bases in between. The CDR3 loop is CASSARPVPEAFF. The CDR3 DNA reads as TGTGCCAGCAGTGCCCGGCCCGTTCCTGAAGCTTTCTTT.

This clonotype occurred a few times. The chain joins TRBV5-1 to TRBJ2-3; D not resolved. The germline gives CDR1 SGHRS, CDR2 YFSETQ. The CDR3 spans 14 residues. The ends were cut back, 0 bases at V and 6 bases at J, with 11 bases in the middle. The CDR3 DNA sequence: TGCGCCAGCAGCTTGGGGTATCCGTCCGATACGCAGTATTTT. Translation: CASSLGYPSDTQYF.

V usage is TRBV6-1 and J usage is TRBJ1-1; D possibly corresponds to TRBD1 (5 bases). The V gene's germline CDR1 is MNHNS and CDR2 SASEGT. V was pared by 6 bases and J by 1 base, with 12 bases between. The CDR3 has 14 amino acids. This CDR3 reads CASSRIGQNTEAFF. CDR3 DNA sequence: TGTGCCAGCAGCCGCATAGGACAGAACACTGAAGCTTTCTTT.

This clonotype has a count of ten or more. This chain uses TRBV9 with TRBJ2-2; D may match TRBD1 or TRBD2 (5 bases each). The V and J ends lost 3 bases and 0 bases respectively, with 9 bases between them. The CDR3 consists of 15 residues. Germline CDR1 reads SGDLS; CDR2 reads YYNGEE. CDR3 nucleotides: TGTGCCAGCAGCGCCGGGGCGACGAACACCGGGGAGCTGTTTTTT. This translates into CASSAGATNTGELFF.

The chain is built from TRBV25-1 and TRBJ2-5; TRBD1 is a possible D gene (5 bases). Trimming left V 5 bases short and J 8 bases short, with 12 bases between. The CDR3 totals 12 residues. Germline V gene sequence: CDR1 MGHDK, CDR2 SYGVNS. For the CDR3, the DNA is TGTGCCAGCAGTACGACACAGGACACCCAGTACTTC. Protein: CASSTTQDTQYF.

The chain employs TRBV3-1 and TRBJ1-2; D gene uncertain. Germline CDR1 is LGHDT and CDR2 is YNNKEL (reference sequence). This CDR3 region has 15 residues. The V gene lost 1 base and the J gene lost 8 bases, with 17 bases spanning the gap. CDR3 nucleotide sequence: TGTGCCAGCAGCCAAGCTGCCGGGCCTTCGGGAGGCTACACCTTC. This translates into CASSQAAGPSGGYTF.